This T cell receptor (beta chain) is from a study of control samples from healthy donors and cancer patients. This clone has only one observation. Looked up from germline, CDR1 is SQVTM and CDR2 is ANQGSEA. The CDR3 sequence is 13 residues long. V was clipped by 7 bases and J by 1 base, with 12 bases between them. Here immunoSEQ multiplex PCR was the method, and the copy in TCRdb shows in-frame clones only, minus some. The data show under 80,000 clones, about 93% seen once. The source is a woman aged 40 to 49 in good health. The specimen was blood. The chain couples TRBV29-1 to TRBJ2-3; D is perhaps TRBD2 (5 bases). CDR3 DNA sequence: TGCAGCGCCCGAGCCGGGGGCACAGATACGCAGTATTTT. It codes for CSARAGGTDTQYF.